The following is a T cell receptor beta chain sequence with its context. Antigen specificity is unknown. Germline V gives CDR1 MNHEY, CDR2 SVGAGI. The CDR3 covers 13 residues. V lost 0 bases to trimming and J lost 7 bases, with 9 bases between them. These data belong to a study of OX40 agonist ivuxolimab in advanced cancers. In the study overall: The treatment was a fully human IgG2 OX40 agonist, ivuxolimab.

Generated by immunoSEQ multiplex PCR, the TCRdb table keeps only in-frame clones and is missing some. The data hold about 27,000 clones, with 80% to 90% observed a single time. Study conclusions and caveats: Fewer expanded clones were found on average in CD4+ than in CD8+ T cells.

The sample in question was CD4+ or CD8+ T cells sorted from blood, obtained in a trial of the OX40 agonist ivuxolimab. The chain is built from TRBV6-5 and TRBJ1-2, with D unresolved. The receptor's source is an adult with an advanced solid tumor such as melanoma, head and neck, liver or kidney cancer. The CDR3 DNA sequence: TGTGCCAGCAGTTACTCAGGGTTAGGTGGCTACACCTTC. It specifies CASSYSGLGGYTF.